This T cell receptor beta chain was recorded in a study of T cell responses to AZD1222 COVID-19 vaccine. Overall study context: Second-dose schedules of about 4 or about 12 weeks were combined. Whole-study results and caveats: Baseline seropositivity characterized only six AZD1222 recipients.

Data came from immunoSEQ multiplex PCR; TCRdb stores just in-frame clones and leaves some out. The profile shows about 170,000 clones, 90% of them singletons. In the case of this clone: Its cognate antigen is unknown.

The sequence came from an adult in good health. The specimen was peripheral blood, collected on day 0 of AZD1222 vaccination.

CDR3 nucleotide sequence: TGTGCCAGCAGGGTGGGGACAGGGGTAGGTCAGCCCCAGCATTTT. Protein sequence: CASRVGTGVGQPQHF. The chain is built from TRBV2 and TRBJ1-5; 10 bases map to TRBD1. Trimming removed 6 bases from V and 6 bases from J; junction bases left unmatched: 8. This CDR3 contains 15 residues. In germline, CDR1 is SNHLY, CDR2 FYNNEI.